This TCR beta chain was sequenced in a study of blood T cell repertoires in COVID-19. Data came from immunoSEQ multiplex PCR; TCRdb stores just in-frame clones and leaves some out. Here the sample spans about 200,000 clones, about 84% being singletons. Clinical histories supplied by participants themselves formed the basis of cohort assignment. Germline CDR1 and CDR2: SNHLY and FYNNEI. Trimming removed 5 bases from V and 3 bases from J; junction bases left unmatched: 3. The CDR3 covers 15 residues. The sample consisted of PBMCs or T cells enriched from blood (not recorded which). V and J are TRBV2 and TRBJ2-3; 12 nucleotides line up with TRBD2. The sequence derives from a middle-aged man with acute COVID-19. CDR3 DNA: TGTGCCAGCAGTCCTAGCGGGAGGGAGACAGATACGCAGTATTTT. Its protein is CASSPSGRETDTQYF.